This T cell receptor beta chain was recorded in a study of shared T cell receptors in the human thymus. CDR1 is LNHDA and CDR2 is SQIVND in the germline V gene (reference sequence). The CDR3 is 15 residues long. V gave up 5 bases and J gave up 3 bases, with 17 bases separating them. Measured with immunoSEQ multiplex PCR; TCRdb has only the in-frame clones, and not every one. The table lists more than 300,000 clones, around 95% of them singletons. The clonotype comes from a human donor. Sequencing input: thymocytes. The chain is built from TRBV19 and TRBJ2-7; no definite D call. CDR3 in DNA: TGTGCCAGTAGTGCTATGGGTCTTGCCCACTACGAGCAGTACTTC. It yields the protein CASSAMGLAHYEQYF.